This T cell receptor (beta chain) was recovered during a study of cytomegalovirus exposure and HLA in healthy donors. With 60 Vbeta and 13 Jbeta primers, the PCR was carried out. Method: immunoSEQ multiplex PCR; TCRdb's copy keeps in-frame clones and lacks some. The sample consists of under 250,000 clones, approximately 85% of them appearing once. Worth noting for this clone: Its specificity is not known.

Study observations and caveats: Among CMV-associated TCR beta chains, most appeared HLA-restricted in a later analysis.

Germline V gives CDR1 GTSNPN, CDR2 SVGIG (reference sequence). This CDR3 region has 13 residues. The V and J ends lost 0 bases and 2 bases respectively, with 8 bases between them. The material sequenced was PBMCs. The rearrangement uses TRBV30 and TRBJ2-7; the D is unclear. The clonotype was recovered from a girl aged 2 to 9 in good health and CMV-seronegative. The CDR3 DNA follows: TGTGCCTGGAGTGTAACCCCTACCTACGAGCAGTACTTC. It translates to CAWSVTPTYEQYF.